Below are 32 T cell receptor beta chains sequenced from a single sample in a study of beta chain features in type 1 diabetes. Their specific antigens are unknown. General study findings and limits: Moderately but significantly shorter TCRB CDR3s were found in Type 1 diabetes patients in all four CD4+ subsets.

The sequenced template was cDNA made from the entire isolated RNA. Profiling relied on immunoSEQ multiplex PCR, and the TCRdb table lists in-frame clones only, not all of them. Altogether under 150,000 clones are present, 7% to 10% being singletons, with the ten largest covering over 0.6%. The sample taken for sequencing was central memory CD4+ T cells from blood. The receptors were sampled from a man younger than 45 with type 1 diabetes.

The chain combines TRBV19 with TRBJ1-5; possibly TRBD1 for D (6 bases). Trimming removed 7 bases at V and 6 bases at J, with 13 bases between. CDR3 length: 13 residues. Germline-derived CDR1 and CDR2 are LNHDA and SQIVND (reference sequence). The CDR3 sequence: CASTAGEGQPQHF. Written as DNA, the CDR3 is TGTGCCAGTACCGCAGGGGAAGGTCAGCCCCAGCATTTT.

The chain couples TRBV6-5 to TRBJ2-7; TRBD1 aligns across 8 bases. This CDR3 has 13 residues. Germline V CDR1 and CDR2: MNHEY, SVGAGI. With 7 bases clipped from V and 5 bases from J, the junction kept 7 bases outside the gene matches. The DNA for the CDR3 is TGTGCCAGCATTGGGACAGGCCCAAACGAGCAGTACTTC. It yields the protein CASIGTGPNEQYF.

V gene TRBV18 combines with J gene TRBJ1-1, with TRBD1 identical over 9 bases. Germline V gene data show CDR1 as KGHSH and CDR2 as LQKENI. V dropped 3 bases and J dropped 6; count of bases not matched to a gene: 11. The CDR3 contains 16 residues. CDR3 in DNA: TGTGCCAGCTCACCTGTGACAGGGGGAGATAGGCCTGAAGCTTTCTTT. Its translation is CASSPVTGGDRPEAFF.

The V and J genes are TRBV5-1 and TRBJ1-2, with TRBD1 identical over 7 bases. Germline CDR1 and CDR2: SGHRS and YFSETQ. CDR3 length: 14 amino acids. The trim removed 6 bases at V and 0 bases at J, leaving 5 bases unmatched. This CDR3 is CASNSGTANYGYTF. As DNA, the CDR3 is TGCGCCAGCAATTCCGGGACAGCTAACTATGGCTACACCTTC.

This clone was observed a few times. The J gene is TRBJ2-1, the V gene TRBV4-2; a possible D gene is TRBD2 (5 bases). This CDR3 is built from 17 residues. Between the trimmed V and J ends, which lost 0 bases and 0 bases, there was a span of 12 bases. Germline CDR1 LGHNA, CDR2 YNFKEQ. The CDR3 region has the DNA TGTGCCAGCAGCCAAGAACCCAGCGGAAGCTCCTACAATGAGCAGTTCTTC. It encodes CASSQEPSGSSYNEQFF.

The rearrangement links TRBV2 to TRBJ2-4, with 8 positions matching TRBD1. Trimming removed 5 bases from V and 7 bases from J; junction bases left unmatched: 7. The CDR3 sequence is 14 residues long. Germline CDR1 and CDR2: SNHLY and FYNNEI. The CDR3 sequence is CASSSQGAVNIQYF. CDR3 nucleotide sequence: TGTGCCAGCAGTTCGCAGGGGGCCGTGAACATTCAGTACTTC.

The chain joins TRBV5-6 to TRBJ2-7, with 10 bases lining up with TRBD2. This CDR3 contains 15 residues. Germline trimming cut 0 bases from V and 3 bases from J; bases unmatched to any gene: 3. CDR1 is SGHDT and CDR2 is YYEEEE in the germline V gene. Here the CDR3 DNA reads TGTGCCAGCAGCTTGGGTCCTAGCGGGGGCTACGAGCAGTACTTC. Protein: CASSLGPSGGYEQYF.

The chain links TRBV29-1 to TRBJ1-4, with unresolved D. The CDR3 runs to 11 residues. Germline loops: CDR1 SQVTM, CDR2 ANQGSEA. Here the CDR3 reads CSVARGEKLFF. In DNA form, the CDR3 reads TGCAGTGTGGCCCGGGGTGAAAAACTGTTTTTT.

V gene TRBV29-1 combines with J gene TRBJ2-1, with 7 bases lining up with TRBD1. V shed 4 bases, J shed 7 bases, and the junction held 7 bases outside the gene matches. Germline loops: CDR1 SQVTM, CDR2 ANQGSEA. This CDR3 is built from 13 residues. CDR3 loop: CSVVPDRENEQFF. The CDR3, as DNA: TGCAGCGTTGTACCCGACAGGGAGAATGAGCAGTTCTTC.

This clone showed up just a few times. CDR3 protein: CASSGPSGGGTQYF. The CDR3 DNA reads TGTGCCAGCAGTGGCCCTAGCGGGGGTGGGACCCAGTACTTC. The rearrangement links TRBV2 to TRBJ2-5, with 10 bases that match TRBD2. V dropped 4 bases and J dropped 7; count of bases not matched to a gene: 6. Germline values: CDR1 SNHLY, CDR2 FYNNEI. The CDR3 covers 14 residues.

The table lists this clone with a few counts. V usage is TRBV5-1 and J usage is TRBJ2-1, with TRBD2 matching 12 bases. CDR3 length equals 15 residues. V lost 0 bases and J lost 10; bases outside the gene matches: 5. From germline, CDR1 is SGHRS and CDR2 YFSETQ. The CDR3 spells CASSLGLAGDKEQFF. The CDR3 region has the DNA TGCGCCAGCAGCTTGGGACTAGCGGGGGATAAGGAGCAGTTCTTC.

The rearrangement joins TRBV7-3 to TRBJ2-3; tentative D call: TRBD1 (5 bases). This CDR3 is 12 amino acids long. V gave up 5 bases and J gave up 5 bases, with 8 bases separating them. Germline CDR1 and CDR2: SGHTA and FQGTGA. CDR3 nucleotide sequence: TGTGCCAGCAGCATAGACAGAGATACGCAGTATTTT. Translating it yields CASSIDRDTQYF.

This clone was seen a few times. The V call is TRBV7-2, the J call TRBJ1-2, with D tentatively TRBD1 (6 bases). Between the trimmed V and J ends, which lost 3 bases and 8 bases, there was a span of 13 bases. The CDR3 runs 13 residues. Germline V CDR1 and CDR2: SGHTA, FQGNSA. The CDR3 DNA follows: TGTGCCAGCAGCTTCGGACAGCAGGGAGGCTACACCTTC. Protein product: CASSFGQQGGYTF. The full variable domain, in which reference TRBV7-2 and TRBJ1-2 provide the parts outside the CDR3, is GAGVSQSPSNKVTEKGKDVELRCDPISGHTALYWYRQSLGQGLEFLIYFQGNSAPDKSGLPSDRFSAERTGGSVSTLTIQRTQQEDSAVYLCASSFGQQGGYTFGSGTRLTVV.

The table lists this clone with a few counts. The chain couples TRBV2 to TRBJ1-4, with TRBD1 matching over 8 bases. The germline gives CDR1 SNHLY, CDR2 FYNNEI. The CDR3 contains 14 residues. The trim removed 5 bases at V and 6 bases at J, leaving 5 bases unmatched. In DNA form, the CDR3 reads TGTGCCAGCAGTCCCGACAGGGGCTATGAAAAACTGTTTTTT. Its protein is CASSPDRGYEKLFF.

This clone has more than one count but fewer than ten. This sample includes further DNA sequences coding for the same CDR3. In nucleotides, the CDR3 is TGTGCCAGCTCACCACAGGACAGGGGCACTGAAGCTTTCTTT. This codes for CASSPQDRGTEAFF. V usage is TRBV18 and J usage is TRBJ1-1; 9 bases are shared with TRBD1. This CDR3 has 14 residues. From germline, CDR1 is KGHSH and CDR2 LQKENI. With 1 base clipped from V and 4 bases from J, the junction kept 1 base outside the gene matches.

The rearrangement uses TRBV18 and TRBJ1-1; 8 bases line up with TRBD1. Germline CDR1 KGHSH, CDR2 LQKENI. The CDR3 loop spans 15 amino acids. Trimming removed 4 bases from V and 2 bases from J; junction bases left unmatched: 6. The CDR3 nucleotides are TGTGCCAGCTCACAAGGGACAGGCACCAACACTGAAGCTTTCTTT. As protein: CASSQGTGTNTEAFF.

This clone occurred a few times. The CDR3 reads CASSEVLQGNEQFF. CDR3 nucleotides: TGTGCCAGCAGTGAAGTCCTACAGGGCAATGAGCAGTTCTTC. This chain links TRBV25-1 with TRBJ2-1, with D perhaps TRBD1 (6 bases). Trimming stripped 2 bases from V and 6 bases from J, with 11 bases between. The CDR3 spans 14 residues. The V gene's germline CDR1 is MGHDK and CDR2 SYGVNS.

This clone has more than one count but fewer than ten. The rearrangement links TRBV5-6 to TRBJ1-2, with a possible D match to TRBD1 (6 bases). Germline V gene sequence: CDR1 SGHDT, CDR2 YYEEEE. This CDR3 is built from 11 residues. The V and J ends lost 1 base and 12 bases respectively, with 10 bases between them. The CDR3 nucleotides read TGTGCCAGCAGCTTGAACAGGGAGAACACCTTC. Its protein product is CASSLNRENTF.

This clone was observed a few times. The chain uses TRBV4-2 and TRBJ2-6; perhaps TRBD2 as D (5 bases). Per germline, CDR1 LGHNA and CDR2 YNFKEQ. The CDR3 sequence is 17 residues long. V shed 3 bases and J shed 0 bases, with 12 bases lying between them. The CDR3: CASSHSGRASGANVLTF. The DNA of the CDR3 is TGTGCCAGCAGCCACAGCGGACGAGCCTCTGGGGCCAACGTCCTGACTTTC.

This clone appeared a few times. The J gene is TRBJ1-4, the V gene TRBV7-8, with 8 bases lining up with TRBD1. Germline-derived CDR1 and CDR2 are SGHVS and FQNEAQ. V was pared by 5 bases and J by 10 bases, with 9 bases of the junction left unmatched. This CDR3 has 14 residues. The DNA of the CDR3 is TGTGCCAGCAGCCTCGGGACAGGAGAGGGAAAACTGTTTTTT. Residues: CASSLGTGEGKLFF. The entire variable domain, with the rest obtained from reference TRBV7-8 and TRBJ1-4, is as follows: GAGVSQSPRYKVAKRGQDVALRCDPISGHVSLFWYQQALGQGPEFLTYFQNEAQLDKSGLPSDRFFAERPEGSVSTLKIQRTQQEDSAVYLCASSLGTGEGKLFFGSGTQLSVL.

The V gene is TRBV6-5, the J gene TRBJ2-7; 8 bases are shared with TRBD2. The germline V gene has CDR1 MNHEY and CDR2 SVGAGI. The CDR3 length is 15 residues. Losses at the gene ends were 6 bases for V and 7 bases for J; bases not matched to a gene: 14. CDR3 in DNA: TGTGCCAGCAGACCCATAGTAGCGGGGAGCGGGGAGCAGTACTTC. Protein product: CASRPIVAGSGEQYF.

This clone was counted a few times. The chain couples TRBV9 to TRBJ2-7, with 9 bases aligning to TRBD1. CDR1 is SGDLS, CDR2 YYNGEE, per germline. This CDR3 is built from 14 residues. V was clipped by 3 bases and J by 2 bases; unmatched bases: 3. The CDR3 DNA reads TGTGCCAGCAGCGCCGGACAGGGGCCCTACGAGCAGTACTTC. Amino acid sequence: CASSAGQGPYEQYF.

The chain employs TRBV27 and TRBJ1-6; TRBD1 is a possible D gene (5 bases). CDR1 is MNHEY and CDR2 is SMNVEV in the germline V gene (reference sequence). The CDR3 sequence is 15 residues long. Trimming removed 4 bases from V and 6 bases from J, with 13 bases in between. The chain's CDR3 is CASSWSTVANSPLHF. The CDR3 region has the DNA TGTGCCAGCAGTTGGTCGACAGTGGCTAATTCACCCCTCCACTTT.

This clone was counted at least ten times. The chain joins TRBV28 to TRBJ1-6, with 7 positions matching TRBD1. Germline V gene sequence: CDR1 MDHEN, CDR2 SYDVKM. The CDR3 has 14 residues. V shed 6 bases and J 10 bases; nucleotides not matched to a gene: 9. The CDR3 sequence: CASSPGTVRSPLHF. The CDR3 coding sequence is TGTGCCAGCAGCCCCGGGACAGTAAGGTCACCCCTCCACTTT.

This clone was observed a handful of times. This chain links TRBV29-1 with TRBJ2-7, with 10 nucleotides matching TRBD1. The DNA end is a closer match to TRBJ2-5, so the J assignment may be wrong. Germline V gives CDR1 SQVTM, CDR2 ANQGSEA. This CDR3 has 12 residues. The DNA of the CDR3 is TGCAGCGGGACAGGGGGAGGAGAGACCCAGTACTTC. It yields the protein CSGTGGGETQYF.

V usage is TRBV2 and J usage is TRBJ2-4, with 9 bases aligning to TRBD1. After removal of 4 bases from V and 6 bases from J, the junction contained 4 bases not matched to a gene. The CDR3 has 14 residues. Germline loops: CDR1 SNHLY, CDR2 FYNNEI. The CDR3 spells CASSVGQGTNIQYF. In DNA form, the CDR3 reads TGTGCCAGCAGTGTAGGACAGGGGACAAACATTCAGTACTTC.

The chain couples TRBV11-2 to TRBJ2-1; 9 nucleotides align to TRBD1. J gave up 7 bases and V 5 bases, and 6 bases lay outside the gene matches. This CDR3 region has 14 residues. The germline V gene has CDR1 SGHAT and CDR2 FQNNGV. This chain's CDR3 is CASSDPQGANEQFF. The DNA for the CDR3 is TGTGCCAGCAGCGACCCACAGGGGGCAAATGAGCAGTTCTTC.

The rearrangement uses TRBV11-2 and TRBJ2-7, with a tentative D call TRBD2 (5 bases). CDR1 is SGHAT, CDR2 FQNNGV, per germline. The CDR3 sequence is 14 residues long. V dropped 1 base and J dropped 5 bases, with 12 bases sitting between them. The CDR3 DNA reads TGTGCCAGCAGCTTAGCGGGGAATCGCCACGAGCAGTACTTC. This encodes CASSLAGNRHEQYF. The whole variable domain, remainder taken from reference TRBV11-2 and TRBJ2-7, is EAGVAQSPRYKIIEKRQSVAFWCNPISGHATLYWYQQILGQGPKLLIQFQNNGVVDDSQLPKDRFSAERLKGVDSTLKIQPAKLEDSAVYLCASSLAGNRHEQYFGPGTRLTVT.

The J gene is TRBJ1-6, the V gene TRBV25-1, with D hard to call. This CDR3 has 16 amino acids. The germline gives CDR1 MGHDK, CDR2 SYGVNS. V shed 4 bases and J shed 0 bases, with 10 bases lying between them. CDR3 loop: CASSAFSSSYNSPLHF. In nucleotides, the CDR3 is TGTGCCAGCAGTGCCTTTAGTTCCTCCTATAATTCACCCCTCCACTTT.

This clone has a handful of counts. The V call is TRBV11-2, the J call TRBJ2-4; 7 nucleotides match TRBD1. V gave up 5 bases and J gave up 6 bases; unmatched junction bases: 7. From germline, CDR1 is SGHAT and CDR2 FQNNGV. CDR3 size: 14 residues. CDR3 nucleotides: TGTGCCAGCAGCCCTCGGACAGGACCAAACATTCAGTACTTC. Amino acid sequence: CASSPRTGPNIQYF.

CDR3 loop: CSVGWEVGEKLFF. The CDR3 DNA is TGCAGCGTTGGCTGGGAGGTCGGCGAAAAACTGTTTTTT. V usage is TRBV29-1 and J usage is TRBJ1-4, with D unclear. Trimming shortened V by 4 bases and J by 8 bases, and 14 bases separated the two germline ends. The CDR3 sequence is 13 residues long. Germline loops: CDR1 SQVTM, CDR2 ANQGSEA. The variable domain in full, completed from reference TRBV29-1 and TRBJ1-4, reads SAVISQKPSRDICQRGTSLTIQCQVDSQVTMMFWYRQQPGQSLTLIATANQGSEATYESGFVIDKFPISRPNLTFSTLTVSNMSPEDSSIYLCSVGWEVGEKLFFGSGTQLSVL.

This clone has ten or more counts. The J gene is TRBJ2-3, the V gene TRBV2; no reliable D call. Per the germline V gene, CDR1 is SNHLY and CDR2 is FYNNEI. Deletions cut 4 bases from V and 5 bases from J, with 10 bases between. The CDR3 totals 13 residues. The DNA of the CDR3 is TGTGCCAGCAGTGGTACCCGCAGAGATACGCAGTATTTT. Its translation: CASSGTRRDTQYF.